This T cell receptor (beta chain) derives from a study of blood T cell repertoires in COVID-19 (TCRdb year 2020). General notes on the study: Samples from collaborators originated in the United States, Italy and Spain and spanned both the acute and convalescent phases of COVID-19. Samples were obtained from the ongoing ImmuneRACE study (first 160 participants) and from over 1,000 subjects provided by 6 global collaborators. Nearly every sample came with metadata listing a de-identified subject ID, COVID-19 status, age in years and sex. Deeply sampled blood TCRbeta repertoires from subjects exposed to, actively infected with, or recovered from COVID-19 were included in the dataset. Where available, HLA class I and class II types were obtained from metadata supplied by the sample provider rather than from assay-based typing. The prospective study material was composed of cDNA or gDNA derived from T cells, B-cell-depleted T cells, or PBMCs. The repertoires were released in a freely available public database meant as a resource for research on the immune response to SARS-CoV-2.

A word on this clone: Its antigen remains unidentified. One base away there is no much larger clone; base qualities are not given.

The paper as a whole reports these results and caveats: The quantity of clinical and demographic metadata differed by source and by participant and was supplied without curation.

TCRbeta CDR3 regions were amplified from genomic DNA by means of the immunoSEQ Assay, a bias-controlled multiplex PCR. Per the source publication's procedure: Within the assay, amplification of reference gene primers was used to estimate how many nucleated cells each sample contained. Sequence reads were collapsed and filtered to measure the absolute abundance of every unique TCRbeta CDR3 rearrangement. For each sample, productive Simpson clonality was calculated as the square root of Simpson's diversity index over productive rearrangements. TCRdb carries this immuneACCESS record with in-frame sequences only. Its versions omit some clonotypes, under half of them owing to an unresolved V gene in the studies checked, with the rest unexplained. D and trimming were read from the DNA, whereas the V and J calls and clone size are those reported in that table. The sample table records approximately 280,000 clones; about nine tenths of these occur just once. Of the sample, under 2.5% is held by the ten largest clones.

Participants in the prospective study were aged roughly 18 to 90 years, lived in some 24 United States geographic areas, and enrolled through a virtual design. To assign participants to cohorts, the prospective study relied on clinical history that participants themselves reported in a screening survey and a study questionnaire. ImmuneRACE Cohort 3 recovered participants were defined by two consecutive negative NP/OP PCR tests, healthcare professional clearance, or symptom resolution. Mobile phlebotomists in the prospective study collected whole blood, serum and a nasopharyngeal or oropharyngeal swab from every participant. Prospective study participants could optionally give additional blood draws and questionnaires over an approximately 2-month period. Blood samples from the prospective study were shipped frozen or at room temperature prior to DNA extraction. The sample comprised PBMCs or T cells enriched from blood (not recorded which). The sequence was obtained from a woman aged 60-75 years who had recovered from COVID-19.

The CDR3 reads as follows: CASSLGSGFEAQYF. At the DNA level, the sequence is TGCGCCAGCAGCTTGGGCTCAGGGTTCGAGGCGCAGTATTTT. The chain was built from TRBV5-1 and TRBJ2-3; 5 matching bases give a weak D call of TRBD1. Reading the germline V gene gives CDR1 SGHRS and CDR2 YFSETQ. From the cysteine up to the phenylalanine, the CDR3 has a length of 14 residues. This entry keeps only the CDR3 DNA: 42 bases, framed from base 1. V is cut by 0 bases and J by 10 bases, and the space between the germline ends is 15 bases.